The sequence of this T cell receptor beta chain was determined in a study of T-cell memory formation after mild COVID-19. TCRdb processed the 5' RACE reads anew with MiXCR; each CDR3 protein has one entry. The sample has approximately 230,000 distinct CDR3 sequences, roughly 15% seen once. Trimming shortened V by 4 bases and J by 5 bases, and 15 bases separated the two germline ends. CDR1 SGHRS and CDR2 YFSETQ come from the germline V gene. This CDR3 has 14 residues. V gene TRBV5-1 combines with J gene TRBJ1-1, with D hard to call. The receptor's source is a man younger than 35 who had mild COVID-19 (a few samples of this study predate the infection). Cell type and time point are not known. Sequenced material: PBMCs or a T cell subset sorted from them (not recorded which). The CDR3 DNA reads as TGCGCCAGCAGCCTGCCGGGTGTTGTAACTGAAGCTTTCTTT. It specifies CASSLPGVVTEAFF.